The 13 T cell receptor beta chains listed next were all sequenced from one sample in a study of blood T cells in healthy people across ages. A second PCR, run for roughly 7 to 11 cycles, used a sample-barcoded 5' primer plus a J-beta primer mix. Via MiXCR, TCRdb re-called the 5' RACE reads, giving one row per CDR3 protein. The table lists approximately 770,000 distinct CDR3 sequences, roughly 64% of them singletons. The material sequenced was blood. These receptor sequences come from a young man in good health.

This clonotype was detected only a few times. The chain links TRBV12-3 or TRBV12-4 to TRBJ1-4, with TRBD1 identical over 9 bases. The CDR3 has 14 residues. The V segment lost 6 bases and the J segment 8 bases; nucleotides outside the gene matches: 7. The CDR3 sequence: CASRSTGGNEKLFF. CDR3 nucleotide sequence: TGTGCCAGCAGATCTACAGGGGGCAACGAAAAACTGTTTTTT.

V and J are TRBV5-1 and TRBJ1-6; D is unclear. Deletions cut 0 bases from V and 13 bases from J, with 11 bases between. Germline V CDR1 and CDR2: SGHRS, YFSETQ. This CDR3 spans 13 amino acids. CDR3 loop: CASSLEVASPLHF. In nucleotides, the CDR3 is TGCGCCAGCAGCTTGGAGGTGGCGTCGCCCCTCCACTTT.

This clonotype is a singleton in its sample. CDR3 protein: CASSSMGGYTF. The CDR3 DNA follows: TGTGCCAGCAGCTCTATGGGTGGCTACACCTTC. The rearrangement links TRBV3-1 to TRBJ1-2; no definite D call. Germline loops: CDR1 LGHDT, CDR2 YNNKEL (reference sequence). The CDR3 length is 11 residues. V lost 5 bases and J 7 bases, leaving 8 bases between the germline ends. The variable domain in full, completed from reference TRBV3-1 and TRBJ1-2, reads DTAVSQTPKYLVTQMGNDKSIKCEQNLGHDTMYWYKQDSKKFLKIMFSYNNKELIINETVPNRFSPKSPDKAHLNLHINSLELGDSAVYFCASSSMGGYTFGSGTRLTVV.

The gene calls are TRBV2 and TRBJ2-2; D is possibly TRBD1 (6 bases). The CDR3 has 17 amino acids. Trimming shortened V by 0 bases and J by 4 bases, and 15 bases separated the two germline ends. Germline V gene lookup returns CDR1 SNHLY and CDR2 FYNNEI. The CDR3 DNA follows: TGTGCCAGCAGTGAAGCGCTTTACAGGGAGATCACCGGGGAGCTGTTTTTT. Amino acids: CASSEALYREITGELFF.

This rearrangement joins TRBV21-1 to TRBJ1-1; the D segment call TRBD1 is taken from the table without a DNA check. TRBV21-1 is a documented pseudogene. The CDR3 extends over 13 amino acids. CDR3 bases: TGTGCCCGGACGGGGAAGATGAACACTGAAGCTTTCTTT. Translating gives CARTGKMNTEAFF.

Points on this clonotype: At one end the junction does not follow the germline gene, possibly because of a read error. The chain carries TRBV4-2 and TRBJ2-5; 8 nucleotides line up with TRBD1. The CDR3 covers 15 residues. From germline, CDR1 is LGHNA and CDR2 YNFKEQ. The CDR3: CDSSQEDRGEETQYF. In DNA, the CDR3 is TGTGACAGCAGCCAGGAAGACAGGGGCGAAGAGACCCAGTACTTC.

The rearrangement uses TRBV25-1 and TRBJ1-6; the D gene is possibly TRBD1 (5 bases). In germline, CDR1 is MGHDK, CDR2 SYGVNS. The CDR3 contains 16 residues. The V end lost 7 bases, the J end lost 2 bases, and 15 bases lay between the germline ends. DNA for the CDR3: TGTGCCAGCAAAGACGGGGGGTCAGCCTATAATTCACCCCTCCACTTT. Translating it yields CASKDGGSAYNSPLHF.

The chain carries TRBV5-1 and TRBJ2-5, with TRBD2 as a possible D gene (5 bases). V shed 0 bases and J shed 5 bases, with 8 bases lying between them. This CDR3 contains 13 residues. Germline-derived CDR1 and CDR2 are SGHRS and YFSETQ. The CDR3 DNA follows: TGCGCCAGCAGCTTGGAGGCGGGCGAGACCCAGTACTTC. This sequence encodes CASSLEAGETQYF.

The CDR3 spells CASSHHNSPLHF. CDR3 nucleotides: TGCGCCAGCAGCCATCATAATTCACCCCTCCACTTT. The rearrangement links TRBV4-1 to TRBJ1-6; D is unclear. V shed 3 bases and J shed 5 bases, with 2 bases lying between them. Germline CDR1 MGHRA, CDR2 YSYEKL. The CDR3 spans 12 residues.

The gene calls are TRBV3-1 and TRBJ2-2, with unresolved D. Germline V gene lookup returns CDR1 LGHDT and CDR2 YNNKEL (reference sequence). V was clipped by 3 bases and J by 7 bases, with 6 bases between them. The CDR3 runs 12 residues. The CDR3: CASSHPDGELFF. The CDR3 DNA is TGTGCCAGCAGCCACCCTGACGGGGAGCTGTTTTTT.

J is TRBJ1-1 and V is TRBV20-1; no clear D gene. V was clipped by 3 bases and J by 1 base, with 3 bases between them. Germline assignment: CDR1 DFQATT and CDR2 SNEGSKA (reference sequence). The CDR3 is 11 residues long. CDR3 region: CSARENTEAFF. The DNA for the CDR3 is TGCAGTGCTAGGGAGAACACTGAAGCTTTCTTT.

The chain couples TRBV29-1 to TRBJ2-1; 14 bases are a match to TRBD2. This CDR3 contains 15 residues. From germline, CDR1 is SQVTM and CDR2 ANQGSEA. V shed 7 bases, J shed 10 bases, and the junction held 12 bases outside the gene matches. Here the CDR3 reads CSGTTSGGAGGEQFF. DNA for the CDR3: TGCAGCGGGACGACTAGCGGGGGGGCCGGTGGAGAGCAGTTCTTC.

The chain carries TRBV10-3 and TRBJ1-1; D not certain. V lost 3 bases and J 0 bases, leaving 8 bases between the germline ends. This CDR3 contains 14 residues. Per the germline V gene, CDR1 is ENHRY and CDR2 is SYGVKD. CDR3 DNA: TGTGCCATCAGTGACGTCAATTTGAACACTGAAGCTTTCTTT. This encodes CAISDVNLNTEAFF.